Following are 15 T cell receptor beta chains from one sample sequenced in a study of vaccination effects on CD4 cells after COVID-19. The antigens these receptors bind are not known. Sequencing in the ViraFEST assay came after antigen-specific CD4+ T cells had been expanded with viral peptide pools, which were used to stimulate PBMC. The culture ran for about 11 days, and then CD4+ T cells were isolated. Two-dose vaccination with either BNT162b2 or mRNA-1273 was given to the participants. The table came from immunoSEQ multiplex PCR; TCRdb's copy has only in-frame clones and leaves some out. The sample records around 32,000 clones, less than 80% being singletons. The sample here was CD4+ T cells from PBMCs cultured with SARS-CoV-2 spike peptides, taken after COVID-19 vaccination. The origin of the receptors is a human donor who received a COVID-19 vaccine.

This clone was seen a few times. The chain joins TRBV6-5 to TRBJ1-6; D gene uncertain. In germline, CDR1 is MNHEY, CDR2 SVGAGI. The V and J ends lost 6 bases and 9 bases respectively, with 12 bases between them. The CDR3 loop spans 13 amino acids. The CDR3 DNA reads TGTGCCAGCAGGAGAGACCCCGGTTCACCCCTCCACTTT. Its translation: CASRRDPGSPLHF.

This clone appeared a single time. This sequence joins TRBV10-2 and TRBJ1-5; 7 nucleotides match TRBD1. The CDR3 has 15 residues. V trimming: 6 bases; J trimming: 5 bases; junction bases outside the gene matches: 10. Germline CDR1 and CDR2: WSHSY and SAAADI. Here the CDR3 reads CASSATTGYDQPQHF. CDR3 sequence (DNA): TGCGCCAGCAGCGCTACGACAGGGTACGATCAGCCCCAGCATTTT.

There are a few counts of this clone. The gene calls are TRBV9 and TRBJ2-1, with TRBD2 matching over 8 bases. Germline V CDR1 and CDR2: SGDLS, YYNGEE. The CDR3 length is 16 residues. J gave up 8 bases and V 0 bases, and 10 bases lay outside the gene matches. The CDR3 sequence is CASSVDSGRALHEQFF. DNA for the CDR3: TGTGCCAGCAGCGTAGACAGCGGGAGAGCCTTGCATGAGCAGTTCTTC. Variable domain in full (rest from reference TRBV9 and TRBJ2-1): DSGVTQTPKHLITATGQRVTLRCSPRSGDLSVYWYQQSLDQGLQFLIQYYNGEERAKGNILERFSAQQFPDLHSELNLSSLELGDSALYFCASSVDSGRALHEQFFGPGTRLTVL.

This clone was seen once. V and J are TRBV18 and TRBJ2-5; 8 bases line up with TRBD2. This CDR3 region has 15 residues. The V and J ends lost 6 bases and 5 bases, in that order; junction bases with no gene match: 11. Germline V gene sequence: CDR1 KGHSH, CDR2 LQKENI. As DNA, the CDR3 is TGTGCCAGCTCCCCCGGGGGGGCGCGTGACGAGACCCAGTACTTC. Protein sequence: CASSPGGARDETQYF.

CDR3 bases: TGTGCCAGCCGGCAGGGTATTAGAAAAAACGACACTGAAGCTTTCTTT. Protein product: CASRQGIRKNDTEAFF. The chain carries TRBV21-1 and TRBJ1-1; whether TRBD1, the table's D call, matches the DNA was not checked. TRBV21-1 counts as a pseudogene. The CDR3 runs to 16 residues.

The V gene is TRBV19, the J gene TRBJ2-7; the match to TRBD2 covers 7 bases. J gave up 2 bases and V 1 base, and 5 bases lay outside the gene matches. CDR3 size: 15 residues. CDR1 LNHDA and CDR2 SQIVND come from the germline V gene (reference sequence). As DNA, the CDR3 is TGTGCCAGTAGTATAGCTGCGGGGGAAACCTACGAGCAGTACTTC. This sequence encodes CASSIAAGETYEQYF.

The V call is TRBV28, the J call TRBJ1-2; 10 nucleotides match TRBD1. V lost 4 bases and J lost 4; bases outside the gene matches: 9. Germline CDR1 and CDR2: MDHEN and SYDVKM. This CDR3 region has 16 residues. CDR3 protein: CASSSVARDRGYGYTF. The CDR3 DNA reads TGTGCCAGCAGTTCCGTGGCCCGGGACAGGGGCTATGGCTACACCTTC.

V usage is TRBV7-2 and J usage is TRBJ1-4; 7 bases align to TRBD1. Losses at the gene ends were 4 bases for V and 4 bases for J; bases not matched to a gene: 6. Looked up from germline, CDR1 is SGHTA and CDR2 is FQGNSA. The CDR3 is 15 residues long. CDR3 in DNA: TGTGCCAGCAGCTGGAGGGACAGCCGTAATGAAAAACTGTTTTTT. Protein product: CASSWRDSRNEKLFF.

This clone was counted between two and nine times. The gene calls are TRBV12-3 or TRBV12-4 and TRBJ2-2; no clear D. The CDR3 spans 13 residues. The V gene lost 2 bases and the J gene lost 4 bases, with 5 bases spanning the gap. The DNA for the CDR3 is TGTGCCAGCAGTTTAATCTCCACCGGGGAGCTGTTTTTT. Encoded protein: CASSLISTGELFF.

This clone was recorded a few times. CDR3 sequence: CASSYSQKEKLFF. The CDR3 coding sequence is TGTGCCAGTAGCTATTCCCAGAAGGAAAAACTGTTTTTT. The gene calls are TRBV19 and TRBJ1-4, with no clear D. This CDR3 contains 13 residues. Trimming shortened V by 6 bases and J by 8 bases, and 13 bases separated the two germline ends. CDR1 is LNHDA, CDR2 SQIVND, per germline (reference sequence).

The rearrangement links TRBV5-1 to TRBJ2-1, with 10 nucleotides matching TRBD2. The ends lost 2 bases at V and 2 bases at J; junction bases unmatched: 1. There are 15 residues in the CDR3. CDR1 is SGHRS and CDR2 is YFSETQ in the germline V gene. This CDR3 is CASSFLAGAYNEQFF. The CDR3 nucleotides are TGCGCCAGCAGCTTTCTAGCGGGAGCCTACAATGAGCAGTTCTTC.

This CDR3 is CASSLIPVYEQYF. The CDR3 DNA sequence: TGTGCCAGCAGCTTGATCCCCGTGTACGAGCAGTACTTC. The chain couples TRBV5-4 to TRBJ2-7, with no clear D. Trimming took 1 base from V and 4 from J, leaving 9 bases between them. Germline V CDR1 and CDR2: SGHNT, YYREEE (reference sequence). The CDR3 sequence is 13 residues long.

The chain uses TRBV7-2 and TRBJ1-2, with D perhaps matching TRBD1 (6 bases). There are 14 residues in the CDR3. Germline V lookup: CDR1 SGHTA, CDR2 FQGNSA. The V gene lost 0 bases and the J gene lost 6 bases, with 11 bases spanning the gap. CDR3 loop: CASSLAFQGHGYTF. CDR3 bases: TGTGCCAGCAGCTTAGCTTTTCAGGGGCATGGCTACACCTTC.

The rearrangement links TRBV6-5 to TRBJ2-2; 9 bases fit TRBD1. The CDR3 length is 15 residues. V lost 7 bases, J lost 7 bases, and 10 bases stayed unmatched. From germline, CDR1 is MNHEY and CDR2 SVGAGI. CDR3 coding DNA: TGTGCCAGCAACTTACAGGGGGCGGGAAGCGGGGAGCTGTTTTTT. It specifies CASNLQGAGSGELFF.

The chain is built from TRBV15 and TRBJ2-1, with TRBD2 identical over 12 bases. The trim removed 0 bases at V and 2 bases at J, leaving 2 bases unmatched. CDR1 and CDR2 (germline): LNHNV, YYDKDF (reference sequence). CDR3 size: 17 residues. The CDR3 region is CATSRESSGRAYNEQFF. CDR3 in DNA: TGTGCCACCAGCAGAGAATCTAGCGGGAGGGCCTACAATGAGCAGTTCTTC.